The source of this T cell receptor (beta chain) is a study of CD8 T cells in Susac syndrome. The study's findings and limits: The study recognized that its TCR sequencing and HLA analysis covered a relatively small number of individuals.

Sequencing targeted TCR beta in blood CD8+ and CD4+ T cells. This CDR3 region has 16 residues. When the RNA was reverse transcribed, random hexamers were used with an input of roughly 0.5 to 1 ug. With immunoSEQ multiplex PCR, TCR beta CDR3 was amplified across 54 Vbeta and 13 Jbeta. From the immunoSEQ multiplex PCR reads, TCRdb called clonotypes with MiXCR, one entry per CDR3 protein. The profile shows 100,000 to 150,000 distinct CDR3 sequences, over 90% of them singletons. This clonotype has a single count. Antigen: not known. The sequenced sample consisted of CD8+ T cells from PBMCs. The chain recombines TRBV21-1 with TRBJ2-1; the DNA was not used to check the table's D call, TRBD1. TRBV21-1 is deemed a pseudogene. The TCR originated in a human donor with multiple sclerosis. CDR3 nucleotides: TGTGCCAGCAGCACCCACAGGGGCTTCATCTACAATGAGCAGTTCTTC. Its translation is CASSTHRGFIYNEQFF.